The sequence of this TCR beta chain was determined in a study of blood T cell repertoires in COVID-19. Study-wide context: Samples taken during acute and convalescent COVID-19 were collected in the United States, Italy and Spain. PBMCs, B-cell-depleted T cells, or T cells were the source of the cDNA or gDNA that made up the material.

CDR1 MDHEN and CDR2 SYDVKM come from the germline V gene. The CDR3 consists of 13 residues. V was pared by 7 bases and J by 9 bases, with 18 bases between. Here immunoSEQ multiplex PCR was the method, and the copy in TCRdb shows in-frame clones only, minus some. This table has around 260,000 clones, approximately 86% appearing once. This sequence originates from a woman aged 60-70 years with COVID-19, enrolled during active disease. Sequencing was performed on peripheral blood. The chain combines TRBV28 with TRBJ1-1; D call uncertain. The CDR3 sequence is CASNRGRGLQAFF. The DNA of the CDR3 is TGTGCCAGCAATCGAGGGCGTGGGCTGCAAGCTTTCTTT. The full variable domain, its missing parts supplied by reference TRBV28 and TRBJ1-1, is DVKVTQSSRYLVKRTGEKVFLECVQDMDHENMFWYRQDPGLGLRLIYFSYDVKMKEKGDIPEGYSVSREKKERFSLILESASTNQTSMYLCASNRGRGLQAFFGQGTRLTVV.